The entry below gives a single T cell receptor beta chain sequence along with its context. Each CDR3 protein is one row after TCRdb ran MiXCR on the 5' RACE reads. The sample lists 640,000 or so distinct CDR3 sequences, 5.5% to 6.5% occurring once. The data originate from a study of identical twins. CDR3 size: 15 residues. Between the trimmed V and J ends, which lost 4 bases and 4 bases, there was a span of 16 bases. Germline V CDR1 and CDR2: SGHRS, YFSETQ. The rearrangement uses TRBV5-1 and TRBJ2-3; D might be TRBD2 (7 bases). Sequenced sample: naive T cells sorted from blood. The sequence derives from a young man in good health. This chain's CDR3 is CASSDYGGLPDTQYF. CDR3 nucleotides: TGCGCCAGCAGCGATTACGGGGGGCTCCCAGATACGCAGTATTTT.